This record looks at one T cell receptor (beta chain) sequence and its context. No antigen is known for it. This sample is drawn from a study of cytomegalovirus exposure and HLA in healthy donors. This CDR3 has 16 amino acids. The V and J ends lost 4 bases and 0 bases, in that order; junction bases with no gene match: 3. CDR1 is SNHLY and CDR2 is FYNNEI in the germline V gene. Study outcomes and limitations: Despite most TCR sequences being rare, some public TCRs occurred in many donors.

Sequencing used immunoSEQ multiplex PCR; TCRdb keeps in-frame clones, though not all of them. The sample shows 80,000 to 100,000 clones, about nine tenths of them seen only once. V and J are TRBV2 and TRBJ2-3, with 11 bases that match TRBD2. This TCR was recovered from a young man in good health and CMV-seronegative. Sample: PBMCs. The CDR3 DNA reads TGTGCCAGCAGTGTTTTAGCGGGGGGGAGCACAGATACGCAGTATTTT. Translating gives CASSVLAGGSTDTQYF.